The entry below describes one T cell receptor (beta chain). Trimming left V 3 bases short and J 1 base short, with 9 bases between. Germline loops: CDR1 KGHSH, CDR2 LQKENI. CDR3 length: 14 residues. This specimen comes from a study of control samples from healthy donors and cancer patients. Sequenced by immunoSEQ multiplex PCR; TCRdb stores in-frame clones only, minus some. In the table there are roughly 100,000 clones, 83% of which are singletons. The source is a woman aged 45-59 years in good health. The chain is built from TRBV18 and TRBJ1-1; D not resolved. The sequenced sample consisted of blood. CDR3 coding DNA: TGTGCCAGCTCACCCGGGCGTCAGAACACTGAAGCTTTCTTT. It is translated as CASSPGRQNTEAFF.